The clone carrying this T cell receptor beta chain was seen a handful of times. Time point specified: blood at routine non-recurrence follow-up after resection. No cells were sorted before sequencing. The whole RNA sequenced was extracted from tumor, nontumor lung or frozen PBMC. This sample is part of a study of spatial heterogeneity in lung cancer. This CDR3 has 11 amino acids. The germline CDR1 and CDR2 sequences are GTSNPN and SVGIG (reference sequence). Trimming stripped 6 bases from V and 1 base from J, with 5 bases between. TCRdb reanalysed the 5' RACE reads using MiXCR and keeps one entry per CDR3 protein. The sample carries under 150,000 distinct CDR3 sequences, more than 10% recorded once.

The rearrangement links TRBV30 to TRBJ2-3; D ambiguous. Sequenced here: PBMCs, sampled at follow-up. The TCR originated in a male donor with early-stage non-small cell lung cancer. CDR3 residues: CACGGTDTQYF. The CDR3 coding sequence is TGTGCCTGCGGCGGCACAGATACGCAGTATTTT.